This T cell receptor beta chain was found in a study of cytomegalovirus exposure and HLA in healthy donors. The CDR3 extends over 13 amino acids. Per the germline V gene, CDR1 is SQVTM and CDR2 is ANQGSEA. Trimming took 1 base from V and 8 from J; bases not matched to a gene: 3. General observations from the study: Earlier results showed most TCR beta V segments being productive about 87% or about 30% of the time. A later analysis showed TCR association rates differing by HLA locus, peaking at DRB1 and lowest at HLA-C. Per published accounts, TCR beta sequences correctly predicted the HLA-A and HLA-B alleles of most subjects.

Researchers ran the PCR with 60 Vbeta and 13 Jbeta primers. Generated by immunoSEQ multiplex PCR, the TCRdb table keeps only in-frame clones and is missing some. The table lists roughly 46,000 clones. Points on this clone: The antigen remains undetermined.

This clonotype was sampled from a middle-aged woman in good health and CMV-seronegative. Specimen: PBMCs. V and J are TRBV29-1 and TRBJ2-3, with 10 nucleotides matching TRBD2. CDR3 bases: TGCAGCGTTGAAGCCTTAGCGGGAGGTACGCAGTATTTT. It is translated as CSVEALAGGTQYF.